The entry below gives a single TCR beta chain sequence along with its context. The clone's antigen remains unknown. Per-base qualities were not stored, and no clone one base away is much larger. Inclusive of the bounding cysteine and phenylalanine, the CDR3 is 14 residues long. Here the CDR3 DNA is all that survives: 42 bases in frame from base 1. V is pruned by 2 bases and J by 2 bases, leaving 0 bases of the junction without a gene match. The germline V gene (reference sequence) gives CDR1 as MNHNY and CDR2 as SVGAGI. The sample belongs to a study of control samples from healthy donors and cancer patients (dated by TCRdb to 2020 to 2021). Library construction relied on the immunoSEQ multiplex PCR assay. In TCRdb, the immuneACCESS table is reduced to in-frame sequences with V and J assigned. These tables do not hold every clone; where another copy was compared, an unresolved V gene accounts for under half, and the others remain unexplained. The sample yields around 140,000 clones; more than 85% were counted once. Approximately 3% of the sample lies in the top ten.

The specimen sequenced was blood. This sequence was found in a man aged 25 to 40 in good health. The V and J genes are TRBV6-6 and TRBJ1-2; the central 9 bases match TRBD1. The CDR3 in this case is CASSYGQGNYGYTF. The DNA is TGTGCCAGCAGTTACGGACAGGGGAACTATGGCTACACCTTC.